This T cell receptor (beta chain) was found in a study of cytomegalovirus exposure and HLA in healthy donors. General study findings and limits: A later analysis linked a missense DCLRE1C variant to TCR beta V- and J-gene trimming. Later, TCR association rates were found to vary by HLA locus, highest for DRB1 and lowest for HLA-C. There were fewer than 200 TCR beta chains listed as cytomegalovirus-associated.

Unmatched junction bases numbered 9, after V lost 4 bases and J lost 0 bases. Per germline, CDR1 SGHTA and CDR2 FQGNSA. The length of the CDR3 is 16 residues. The PCR had 60 Vbeta and 13 Jbeta primers. TCRdb keeps only in-frame clones here, not all; method: immunoSEQ multiplex PCR. The data show fewer than 150,000 clones, 70% to 80% seen once. About this clone: Its antigen is undetermined.

The rearrangement uses TRBV7-2 and TRBJ2-7; TRBD1 aligns across 7 bases. The sequenced sample consisted of PBMCs. The sequence was collected from a woman aged 45-59 years in good health and CMV-seropositive. CDR3 residues: CASSSVGQDSSYEQYF. The CDR3 DNA follows: TGTGCCAGCAGCTCCGTTGGACAGGATTCCTCCTACGAGCAGTACTTC.